This TCR beta chain derives from a study of beta chain features in type 1 diabetes. Study-level background: Sorted cells examined across all samples numbered 100 million to 140 million. Broader study findings: VDJ junctions in type 1 diabetes patients carried more deletions and fewer insertions. The study notes PCR might favor shorter templates equally in patients and controls.

Germline trimming cut 2 bases from V and 10 bases from J; bases unmatched to any gene: 5. The CDR3 is 15 residues long. CDR1 SGDLS and CDR2 YYNGEE come from the germline V gene. As for this clone: Its specificity is not known.

The entirety of the isolated RNA underwent reverse transcription, so expressed TCRB transcripts were sequenced. Naive, central memory and regulatory T cell samples yielded about 3.57 million reads on average. Sequencing used immunoSEQ multiplex PCR; TCRdb keeps in-frame clones, though not all of them. Found here are around 250,000 clones, 11% to 15% of them singletons; the top ten hold about 0.03%. V usage is TRBV9 and J usage is TRBJ2-5; TRBD2 agrees at 16 bases. The sequence derives from a woman in her thirties or forties in good health. Sequenced material: naive CD4+ T cells from blood. The CDR3 bases are TGTGCCAGCAGCGTCGGGACTAGCGGGGGGGCCTTCCAGTACTTC. It encodes CASSVGTSGGAFQYF.